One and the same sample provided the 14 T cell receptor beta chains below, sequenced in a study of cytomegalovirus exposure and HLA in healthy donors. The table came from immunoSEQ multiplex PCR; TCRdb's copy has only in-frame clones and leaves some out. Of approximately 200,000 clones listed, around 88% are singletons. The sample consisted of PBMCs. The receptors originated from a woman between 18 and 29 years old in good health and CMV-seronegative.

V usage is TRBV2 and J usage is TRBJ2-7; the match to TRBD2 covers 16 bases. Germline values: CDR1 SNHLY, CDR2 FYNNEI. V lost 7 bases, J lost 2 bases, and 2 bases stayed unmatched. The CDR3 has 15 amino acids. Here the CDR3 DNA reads TGTGCCAGCAAGGGACTAGCGGGAGGGACCTACGAGCAGTACTTC. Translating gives CASKGLAGGTYEQYF.

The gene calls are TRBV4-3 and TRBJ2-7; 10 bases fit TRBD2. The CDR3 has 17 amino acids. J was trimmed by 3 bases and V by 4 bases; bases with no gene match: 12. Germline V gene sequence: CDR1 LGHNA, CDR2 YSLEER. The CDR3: CASSPQPGLAERYEQYF. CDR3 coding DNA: TGCGCCAGCAGCCCCCAACCCGGACTAGCGGAACGCTACGAGCAGTACTTC.

The CDR3 spells CASSSSRGLGNTIYF. In DNA, the CDR3 is TGTGCCAGCAGCTCTTCCAGGGGGCTGGGAAACACCATATATTTT. The chain employs TRBV5-4 and TRBJ1-3; 8 bases align to TRBD1. This CDR3 has 15 residues. V was clipped by 3 bases and J by 4 bases; unmatched bases: 6. Germline CDR1 reads SGHNT; CDR2 reads YYREEE (reference sequence).

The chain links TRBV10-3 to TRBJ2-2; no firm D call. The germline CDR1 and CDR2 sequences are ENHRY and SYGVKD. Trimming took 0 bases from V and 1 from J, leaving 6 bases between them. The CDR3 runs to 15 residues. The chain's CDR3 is CAISESRGNTGELFF. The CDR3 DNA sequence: TGTGCCATCAGTGAGTCAAGAGGGAACACCGGGGAGCTGTTTTTT.

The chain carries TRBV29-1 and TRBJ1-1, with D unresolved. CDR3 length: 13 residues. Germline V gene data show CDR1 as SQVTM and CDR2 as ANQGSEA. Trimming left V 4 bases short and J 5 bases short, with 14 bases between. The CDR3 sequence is CSVAFSRGTEAFF. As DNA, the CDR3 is TGCAGCGTTGCTTTTAGTCGGGGTACTGAAGCTTTCTTT.

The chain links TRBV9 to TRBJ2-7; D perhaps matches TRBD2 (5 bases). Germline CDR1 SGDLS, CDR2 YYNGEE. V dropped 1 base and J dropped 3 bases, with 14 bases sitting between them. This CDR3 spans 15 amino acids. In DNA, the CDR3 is TGTGCCAGCAGCGTAAGCGTGGGAGAGGGCTACGAGCAGTACTTC. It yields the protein CASSVSVGEGYEQYF.

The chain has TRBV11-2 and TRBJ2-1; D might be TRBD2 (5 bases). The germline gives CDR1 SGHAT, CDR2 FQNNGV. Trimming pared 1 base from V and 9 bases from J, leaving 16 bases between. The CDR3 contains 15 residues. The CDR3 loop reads CASSLADLEEVEQFF. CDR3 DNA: TGTGCCAGCAGCTTAGCCGACCTTGAGGAGGTTGAGCAGTTCTTC.

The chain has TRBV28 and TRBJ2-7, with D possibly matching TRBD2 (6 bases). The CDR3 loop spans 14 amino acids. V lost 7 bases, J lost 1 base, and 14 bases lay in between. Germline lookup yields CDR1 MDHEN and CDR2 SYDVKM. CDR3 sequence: CASTPLAKSYEQYF. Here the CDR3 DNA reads TGTGCCAGCACCCCCCTAGCGAAATCCTACGAGCAGTACTTC.

DNA of the CDR3: TGTGCCAGCAGCTTGGTGGGGACTGAAAACTATGGCTACACCTTC. It codes for CASSLVGTENYGYTF. The chain links TRBV5-4 to TRBJ1-2, with D maybe TRBD1 (5 bases). Deletions cut 0 bases from V and 2 bases from J, with 11 bases between. The CDR3 spans 15 residues. The V gene's germline CDR1 is SGHNT and CDR2 YYREEE (reference sequence).

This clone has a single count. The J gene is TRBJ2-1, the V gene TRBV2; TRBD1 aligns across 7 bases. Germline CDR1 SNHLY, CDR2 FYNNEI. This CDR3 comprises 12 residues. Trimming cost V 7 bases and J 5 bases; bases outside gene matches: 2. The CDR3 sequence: CASTGTDNEQFF. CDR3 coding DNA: TGTGCCAGCACCGGGACAGACAATGAGCAGTTCTTC.

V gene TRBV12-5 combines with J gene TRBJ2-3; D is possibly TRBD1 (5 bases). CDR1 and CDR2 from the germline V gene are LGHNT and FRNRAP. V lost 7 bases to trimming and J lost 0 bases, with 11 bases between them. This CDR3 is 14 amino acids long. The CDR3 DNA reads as TGTGCTAGTGCCTTGGACACTAGCACAGATACGCAGTATTTT. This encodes CASALDTSTDTQYF.

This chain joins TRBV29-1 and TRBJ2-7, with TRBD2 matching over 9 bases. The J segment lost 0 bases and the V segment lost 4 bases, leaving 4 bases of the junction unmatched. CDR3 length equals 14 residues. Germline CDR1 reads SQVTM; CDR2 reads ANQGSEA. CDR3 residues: CSVVRSGSSYEQYF. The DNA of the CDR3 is TGCAGCGTTGTGCGTAGCGGGAGCTCCTACGAGCAGTACTTC.

The CDR3 here is CASSLAATGPHEQYF. The CDR3 DNA reads as TGTGCCAGCAGCTTGGCAGCGACAGGGCCCCACGAGCAGTACTTC. The chain recombines TRBV5-4 with TRBJ2-7; 7 positions match TRBD1. CDR1 is SGHNT, CDR2 YYREEE, per germline (reference sequence). With V trimmed by 0 bases and J by 5 bases, 8 bases remained unmatched. The CDR3 consists of 15 residues.

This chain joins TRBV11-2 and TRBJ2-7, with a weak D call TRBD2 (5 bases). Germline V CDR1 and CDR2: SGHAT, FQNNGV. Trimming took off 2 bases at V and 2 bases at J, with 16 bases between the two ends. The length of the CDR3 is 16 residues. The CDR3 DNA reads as TGTGCCAGCAGCTTATACGGCGGGCCCAGCACCTACGAGCAGTACTTC. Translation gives CASSLYGGPSTYEQYF.